This paragraph reports one T cell receptor beta chain. This sample is part of a study of T cells in Graves' hyperthyroidism and ophthalmopathy. Germline values: CDR1 MGHDK, CDR2 SYGVNS. The V end was cut by 4 bases, the J end by 7 bases, with 11 bases between. This CDR3 is built from 14 residues. The source material, RNA transcripts, was used to amplify TCR beta CDR3 regions. The TCR CDR3 first-round RT-PCR relied on the HTBI primer set. MiXCR was run by TCRdb on the multiplex PCR reads, yielding one entry per CDR3 protein. The sample shows 400,000 to 500,000 distinct CDR3 sequences, 12% to 15% of them seen only once.

The sequenced material came from blood. The V gene is TRBV25-1, the J gene TRBJ1-6; D gene ambiguous. The TCR sequence derives from a woman between 18 and 30 years old with Graves' hyperthyroidism. The CDR3 loop is CASSGPIGNSPLHF. CDR3 nucleotides: TGTGCCAGCAGTGGGCCGATAGGCAATTCACCCCTCCACTTT.